This is a list of T cell receptor beta chains from one sample in a study of shared clonotypes between healthy human individuals. Some clones are missing from TCRdb's copy, which holds only in-frame ones; the method was immunoSEQ multiplex PCR. The repertoire holds roughly 2.1 million clones, with 93% as singletons. The sequencing sample was made of naive CD8+ T cells from PBMCs. All receptors come from a young man in good health. Some clones in this sample may be carry-over from other donors' samples. The CDR3 runs from the conserved cysteine through the conserved F or W. The D gene is left open where the match is weak. Where a row states a size, it is once, few, many or the class of an expanded clone; other rows omit it.

clone size: .; V gene: TRBV12-5; D gene: TRBD1; J gene: TRBJ2-1; CDR3 DNA: TGTGCTAGTGGTGGGGACAGAGACAATGAGCAGTTCTTC; CDR3 protein: CASGGDRDNEQFF
clone size: .; V gene: TRBV28; D gene: .; J gene: TRBJ2-2; CDR3 DNA: TGTGCCAGCAGTCCCCACAAGAACACCGGGGAGCTGTTTTTT; CDR3 protein: CASSPHKNTGELFF
clone size: once; V gene: TRBV7-9; D gene: TRBD2; J gene: TRBJ2-7; CDR3 DNA: TGTGCCAGCAGCTTCGGGACTAGTTCCTACGAGCAGTACTTC; CDR3 protein: CASSFGTSSYEQYF
clone size: .; V gene: TRBV25-1; D gene: TRBD1; J gene: TRBJ2-5; CDR3 DNA: TGTGCCAGCAGCGGGACAGGCCAAGAGACCCAGTACTTC; CDR3 protein: CASSGTGQETQYF
clone size: .; V gene: TRBV2; D gene: TRBD2; J gene: TRBJ2-1; CDR3 DNA: TGTGCCAGCAGACTTGCTAGCGGGAGGGCCATCCTGTTCTTC; CDR3 protein: CASRLASGRAILFF
clone size: .; V gene: TRBV19; D gene: .; J gene: TRBJ1-1; CDR3 DNA: TGTGCCAGTAGTATAGGAGGAATGAACACTGAAGCTTTCTTT; CDR3 protein: CASSIGGMNTEAFF
clone size: .; V gene: TRBV27; D gene: TRBD1; J gene: TRBJ2-1; CDR3 DNA: TGTGCCAGCAGTAACCGGGACAGGGGGTTTAGTGAGCAGTTCTTC; CDR3 protein: CASSNRDRGFSEQFF
clone size: .; V gene: TRBV7-9; D gene: TRBD2; J gene: TRBJ2-1; CDR3 DNA: TGTGCCAGCAGCTTAGCGCCAGGACTAGGATACAATGAGCAGTTCTTC; CDR3 protein: CASSLAPGLGYNEQFF
clone size: .; V gene: TRBV27; D gene: .; J gene: TRBJ1-4; CDR3 DNA: TGTGCCAGCAGTCCGATCGAAGGGACTAATGAAAAACTGTTTTTT; CDR3 protein: CASSPIEGTNEKLFF
clone size: .; V gene: TRBV29-1; D gene: .; J gene: TRBJ1-2; CDR3 DNA: TGCAGCGTTGAAAGGTGGGAAGGGGATAGGGGCTATGGCTACACCTTC; CDR3 protein: CSVERWEGDRGYGYTF
clone size: .; V gene: TRBV21-1; D gene: .; J gene: TRBJ2-7; CDR3 DNA: TGTGCCAGCAGCAAAGCCTCCTCCGCGGATTCGGGGGGCCACGAGCAGTACTTC; CDR3 protein: CASSKASSADSGGHEQYF
clone size: .; V gene: TRBV10-3; D gene: TRBD1; J gene: TRBJ2-7; CDR3 DNA: TGTGCCATCAGGGCGACAGGGCCCGAACAGTACTTC; CDR3 protein: CAIRATGPEQYF
clone size: .; V gene: TRBV6-1; D gene: .; J gene: TRBJ2-3; CDR3 DNA: TGTGCCAGCAGTGACGGGACATTCCCCACAGATACGCAGTATTTT; CDR3 protein: CASSDGTFPTDTQYF
clone size: .; V gene: TRBV11-2; D gene: TRBD1; J gene: TRBJ2-2; CDR3 DNA: TGTGCCAGCAGCTTAGCCCGGTCCAGGGGGACCGGGGAGCTGTTTTTT; CDR3 protein: CASSLARSRGTGELFF
clone size: .; V gene: TRBV27; D gene: .; J gene: TRBJ1-3; CDR3 DNA: TGTGCCAGCAGTTTAGGACACGGGGGAAACACCATATATTTT; CDR3 protein: CASSLGHGGNTIYF